This TCR beta chain was sequenced in a study of T cells in localized non-small cell lung cancer. On this clone: Its antigen is currently unknown.

V lost 7 bases, J lost 0 bases, and 3 bases stayed unmatched. CDR3 length: 15 residues. The V gene's germline CDR1 is LNHDA and CDR2 SQIVND (reference sequence). The study's findings and limits: Patients showing higher blood T cell density tended to see longer overall survival. Clonality peaked in uninvolved adjacent lung rather than tumor. Because researchers sequenced only one region of the tumor, heterogeneity is still possible.

TCRdb's copy holds only in-frame clones and misses some; the assay was immunoSEQ multiplex PCR. The data show tens of thousands of clones, roughly three quarters seen once. V is TRBV19 and J is TRBJ1-6, with 7 positions matching TRBD1. The source is a male donor aged 60 or over with stage II squamous cell lung carcinoma. The sample consisted of peripheral blood, taken before any cancer treatment. This CDR3 is CASTRQGSYNSPLHF. The CDR3 DNA follows: TGTGCCAGTACAAGACAGGGCTCCTATAATTCACCCCTCCACTTT.